The rows below give T cell receptor beta chains drawn from one sample of a study of cytomegalovirus exposure and HLA in healthy donors. The table came from immunoSEQ multiplex PCR; TCRdb's copy has only in-frame clones and leaves some out. This sample carries 80,000 to 100,000 clones, more than 65% of them seen once, and the ten largest clones take 15% to 20%. Sample: PBMCs. These receptors were obtained from a woman under 30 in good health and CMV-seropositive. Each CDR3 is given without its conserved first and last residue. Fields, in order: J gene, V gene, CDR3 protein.

>TRBJ2-3|TRBV10-3
AISLRDIRGTDTQY
>TRBJ1-1|TRBV7-9
ASSSYTGGGTEAF
>TRBJ2-2|TRBV18
ASSPPDRPNTGELF
>TRBJ1-2|TRBV9
ASSATGSYGYT
>TRBJ1-6|TRBV4-3
ASSLGGSGGSNSPLH
>TRBJ1-6|TRBV6-6
ASSVGQINSPLH
>TRBJ1-4|TRBV5-6
ASSLVAQLNEKLF
>TRBJ1-5|TRBV30
AWSPVRDNQPQH
>TRBJ2-7|TRBV6-1
ASSEKSPRGTGGVKEY
>TRBJ2-7|TRBV13
ASSDRDSLRD
>TRBJ1-5|TRBV6-5
AGRGIDQPQH
>TRBJ2-5|TRBV5-1
ASTTDRRGETQY
>TRBJ1-5|TRBV19
ASSTAEAYQPQH
>TRBJ2-1|TRBV28
ASSYVQKYRQKNEQF
>TRBJ2-1|TRBV6-4
ASSDSGGAYNEQF
>TRBJ2-3|TRBV9
ASSVDPNPAGTDTQY
>TRBJ2-7|TRBV7-2
ASSLTVGRAYEQY
>TRBJ2-7|TRBV4-2
ASSQDETFVTGNEQY
>TRBJ2-7|TRBV15
ATSRPTSSEQY
>TRBJ1-1|TRBV2
ASNREQGNTEAF
>TRBJ2-7|TRBV7-2
ASSWTSGGSSYEQY
>TRBJ2-5|TRBV28
ASEPQGQETQY
>TRBJ1-3|TRBV6-5
ASSLTGGTGNTIY
>TRBJ2-3|TRBV5-1
ASSLVLRGTDTQY
>TRBJ2-1|TRBV5-4
ASSLRQGRDEQF
>TRBJ1-5|TRBV7-9
ASSPLNNQPQH
>TRBJ2-7|TRBV9
ASSVDGSSYEQY
>TRBJ1-2|TRBV9
ASSVASGSTVGGYT
>TRBJ1-2|TRBV7-3
ASSLMAGTKDGYT
>TRBJ1-1|TRBV5-4
ASSPDPNRGTEAF
>TRBJ1-6|TRBV12-5
ASGSGGSSPLH
>TRBJ2-7|TRBV28
ASSFRVTSSYEQY
>TRBJ2-3|TRBV6-4
ASSEASGGRDTQY
>TRBJ2-7|TRBV5-4
ASSLGTNSYEQY
>TRBJ2-7|TRBV6-5
ASTVTSGSYEQY
>TRBJ1-3|TRBV29-1
SVHRGLSGNTIY
>TRBJ2-7|TRBV6-5
ASSLNYEQY
>TRBJ1-5|TRBV29-1
SVAGQGANQPQH
>TRBJ2-3|TRBV5-1
ASSSLQGGGTDTQY
>TRBJ2-3|TRBV25-1
ASSVGSSTDTQY